The next 10 T cell receptor beta chains were all read from a single sample in a study of metastatic and nonmetastatic thyroid tumors. With MiXCR, TCRdb reprocessed the PCR reads. In the table there are about 21,000 clones, around 10% of which are singletons. Ahead of thyroid surgery, no patient had received treatment of any kind. What was sequenced was blood. Every receptor here comes from a female donor with papillary thyroid cancer or a benign thyroid nodule (not recorded which). Some clones in this sample may be carry-over from other donors' samples.

This clone was seen at least ten times. This chain connects TRBV7-9 to TRBJ2-7; perhaps TRBD2 as D (6 bases). Trimming took off 1 base at V and 1 base at J, with 11 bases between the two ends. CDR3 length: 15 residues. Per the germline V gene, CDR1 is SEHNR and CDR2 is FQNEAQ (reference sequence). The CDR3 protein is CASSLVWGDSYEQYF. CDR3 in DNA: TGTGCCAGCAGCTTAGTTTGGGGGGATTCCTACGAGCAGTACTTC.

In this sample, this clone turned up a few times. Possible read error: a much larger clone is one base away. Given the absence of the conserved phenylalanine or tryptophan at the CDR3 end, a read error is likely. The J gene is TRBJ2-1, the V gene TRBV4-2, with D maybe TRBD1 (5 bases). The CDR3 contains 13 residues. V was trimmed by 0 bases and J by 12 bases, leaving 12 bases between them. Germline CDR1 LGHNA, CDR2 YNFKEQ. The DNA of the CDR3 is TGTGCCAGCAGCCAAGAAGGGGCTCCCTCGCAGTTCTCC. Protein: CASSQEGAPSQFS.

This clone was detected only a few times. One junction end does not reproduce the germline sequence, and a read error may be involved. The V and J genes are TRBV6-5 and TRBJ1-2, with no clear D. Germline values: CDR1 MNHEY, CDR2 SVGAGI. CDR3 length equals 15 residues. The CDR3 DNA is TGCGCCAGCAGTTACTCTGGGGAAGCTAACTATGGCTACACCTTC. Its protein product is CASSYSGEANYGYTF.

This clone was seen many times. This rearrangement joins TRBV6-7 to TRBJ1-1; TRBD1 agrees at 9 bases. TRBV6-7 is sorted into the ORF group, with uncertain function. Unmatched junction bases numbered 6, after V lost 1 base and J lost 3 bases. CDR3 length: 16 amino acids. The CDR3 nucleotides are TGTGCCAGCAGTTACTATCTTGACAGGGGGGACACTGAAGCTTTCTTT. Translating it yields CASSYYLDRGDTEAFF.

This clone has at least ten counts. This chain joins TRBV11-2 and TRBJ2-7, with D unresolved. The CDR3 covers 16 residues. Germline CDR1 reads SGHAT; CDR2 reads FQNNGV. V lost 3 bases to trimming and J lost 4 bases, with 19 bases between them. The CDR3 loop reads CASSFSPMDGQYEQYF. For the CDR3, the DNA is TGTGCCAGCAGCTTTTCCCCAATGGACGGGCAATACGAGCAGTACTTC.

This clone showed up many times. The rearrangement uses TRBV9 and TRBJ1-6; D is uncertain. V was pared by 2 bases and J by 3 bases, with 9 bases between. There are 15 residues in the CDR3. CDR1 is SGDLS, CDR2 YYNGEE, per germline. The CDR3 nucleotides read TGTGCCAGCAGCGTTGGGCAAAACTATAATTCACCCCTCCACTTT. It encodes CASSVGQNYNSPLHF.

This clone was picked up a small number of times. Just one base apart from a much larger clone, this may be a read error. The chain recombines TRBV7-9 with TRBJ1-4, with D unresolved. The germline gives CDR1 SEHNR, CDR2 FQNEAQ (reference sequence). This CDR3 has 14 amino acids. The CDR3 bases are TGTGCCAACAGCCTGGGGAGGGCTAATGAAAAACTGTTTTTT. Amino acid sequence: CANSLGRANEKLFF.

This clone has a count of ten or more. This chain uses TRBV18 with TRBJ2-1; D gene unclear. V was cut by 2 bases and J by 5 bases, with 4 bases left in between. The CDR3 sequence is 12 residues long. CDR1 is KGHSH and CDR2 is LQKENI in the germline V gene. The DNA for the CDR3 is TGTGCCAGCTCACCAATGGACAATGAGCAGTTCTTC. It codes for CASSPMDNEQFF.

V gene TRBV3-1 combines with J gene TRBJ2-7; 8 bases map to TRBD2. CDR3 length: 14 amino acids. CDR1 is LGHDT, CDR2 YNNKEL, per germline (reference sequence). The V gene end was trimmed by 4 bases and the J gene end by 12 bases; junction bases not matched to a gene: 14. The CDR3 region has the DNA TGTGCCAGCAGCCGACCCGGTAACTCGGGGGGGATGTACTTC. Encoded protein: CASSRPGNSGGMYF.

This clone is medium-sized by share. The germline gene is not matched at one end of the junction; a read error may be the cause. This chain connects TRBV6-1 to TRBJ2-7; 7 nucleotides agree with TRBD1. In germline, CDR1 is MNHNS, CDR2 SASEGT. The length of the CDR3 is 13 residues. CDR3 DNA: TGTGCCACCAGTAGGGGGCGAGGCTACGAGCAGTACTTC. Its translation is CATSRGRGYEQYF.